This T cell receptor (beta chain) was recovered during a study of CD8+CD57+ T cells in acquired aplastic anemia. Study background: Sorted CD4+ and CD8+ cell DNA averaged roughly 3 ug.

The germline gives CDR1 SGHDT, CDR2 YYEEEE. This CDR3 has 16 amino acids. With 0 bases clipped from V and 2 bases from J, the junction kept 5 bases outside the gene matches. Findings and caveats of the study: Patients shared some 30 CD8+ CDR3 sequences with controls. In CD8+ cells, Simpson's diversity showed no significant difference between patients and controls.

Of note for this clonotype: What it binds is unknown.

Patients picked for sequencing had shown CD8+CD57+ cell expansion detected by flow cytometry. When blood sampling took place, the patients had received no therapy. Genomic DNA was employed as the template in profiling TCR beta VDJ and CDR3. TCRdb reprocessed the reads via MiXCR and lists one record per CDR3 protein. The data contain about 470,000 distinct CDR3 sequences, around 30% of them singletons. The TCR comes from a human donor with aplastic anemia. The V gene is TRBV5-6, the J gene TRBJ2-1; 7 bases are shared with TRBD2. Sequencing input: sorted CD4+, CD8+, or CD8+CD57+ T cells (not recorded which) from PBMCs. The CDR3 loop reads CASSLGSGEAYNEQFF. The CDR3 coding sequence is TGTGCCAGCAGCTTGGGGAGCGGGGAGGCCTACAATGAGCAGTTCTTC.